The 17 T cell receptor beta chains below come from one sample, sequenced in a study of cytomegalovirus exposure and HLA in healthy donors. Sequenced by immunoSEQ multiplex PCR; TCRdb stores in-frame clones only, minus some. The sample lists about 160,000 clones; 88% were seen once. The sample taken for sequencing was PBMCs. These receptors all come from a man between 18 and 35 years old in good health and CMV-seronegative.

This chain links TRBV6-1 with TRBJ2-7; 9 bases are a match to TRBD1. Looked up from germline, CDR1 is MNHNS and CDR2 is SASEGT. V shed 8 bases and J 2 bases; nucleotides not matched to a gene: 1. The CDR3 covers 12 residues. The CDR3 spells CASWDRAYEQYF. In nucleotides, the CDR3 is TGTGCCAGCTGGGACAGGGCCTACGAGCAGTACTTC.

Remarks on this clone: Relative to the germline gene, one junction end is altered; a read error may explain this. The chain uses TRBV6-5 and TRBJ1-4; D may be TRBD1 (6 bases). The CDR3 is made up of 12 amino acids. Germline CDR1 reads MNHEY; CDR2 reads SVGAGI. The CDR3 DNA reads as TGTGCAAGCAAGGGGGCTAATGAAAAACTGTTTTTT. This gives the protein CASKGANEKLFF.

The chain couples TRBV6-5 to TRBJ1-5, with TRBD1 matching over 9 bases. Trimming removed 4 bases from V and 6 bases from J; junction bases left unmatched: 1. Per germline, CDR1 MNHEY and CDR2 SVGAGI. The CDR3 totals 13 residues. CDR3 region: CASSSTGGQPQHF. For the CDR3, the DNA is TGTGCCAGCAGTTCGACAGGGGGTCAGCCCCAGCATTTT.

V usage is TRBV6-5 and J usage is TRBJ2-1, with D hard to call. The CDR3 has 14 amino acids. The V gene lost 0 bases and the J gene lost 9 bases, with 12 bases spanning the gap. Germline values: CDR1 MNHEY, CDR2 SVGAGI. The CDR3 nucleotides read TGTGCCAGCAGTTACTCGCGTAGTACCGGTGAGCAGTTCTTC. It encodes CASSYSRSTGEQFF.

V is TRBV19 and J is TRBJ2-7, with TRBD1 as a possible D gene (6 bases). The CDR3 totals 13 residues. The V and J ends lost 6 bases and 7 bases respectively, with 16 bases between them. Germline V gene data show CDR1 as LNHDA and CDR2 as SQIVND (reference sequence). As DNA, the CDR3 is TGTGCCAGTAGCCCGGGACACATGGGAGAGCAGTACTTC. It codes for CASSPGHMGEQYF.

The table lists this clone with a few counts. The V and J genes are TRBV5-1 and TRBJ1-2; 7 nucleotides align to TRBD1. V was clipped by 3 bases and J by 5 bases; unmatched bases: 4. The CDR3 is 13 amino acids. Germline V gene data show CDR1 as SGHRS and CDR2 as YFSETQ. The CDR3 DNA reads as TGCGCCAGCAGCTCAGGGACAGTTTATGGCTACACCTTC. Translated, it gives CASSSGTVYGYTF. Supplemented by reference TRBV5-1 and TRBJ1-2, the full variable domain reads KAGVTQTPRYLIKTRGQQVTLSCSPISGHRSVSWYQQTPGQGLQFLFEYFSETQRNKGNFPGRFSGRQFSNSRSEMNVSTLELGDSALYLCASSSGTVYGYTFGSGTRLTVV.

This chain connects TRBV28 to TRBJ1-5; TRBD1 matches at 7 bases. The germline CDR1 and CDR2 sequences are MDHEN and SYDVKM. The CDR3 has 15 residues. The V gene end was trimmed by 2 bases and the J gene end by 5 bases; junction bases not matched to a gene: 6. CDR3 protein: CASSLPMTGHQPQHF. The CDR3 DNA sequence: TGTGCCAGCAGTTTACCCATGACAGGGCATCAGCCCCAGCATTTT.

The chain is built from TRBV10-3 and TRBJ2-7; 9 bases line up with TRBD1. Germline CDR1 is ENHRY and CDR2 is SYGVKD. The CDR3 is 14 amino acids. J gave up 6 bases and V 4 bases, and 7 bases lay outside the gene matches. The CDR3, as DNA: TGTGCCATCAGTGCCCCGGGACAGGGACGCGAGCAGTACTTC. This encodes CAISAPGQGREQYF.

The chain uses TRBV6-5 and TRBJ2-2; 8 bases fit TRBD2. The CDR3 covers 15 residues. The junction had 3 bases not matched to a gene; V was cut back by 6 bases and J by 0 bases. CDR1 and CDR2 (germline): MNHEY, SVGAGI. CDR3 DNA sequence: TGTGCCAGCAGCCGAGCGGGGGCGAACACCGGGGAGCTGTTTTTT. This translates into CASSRAGANTGELFF.

This rearrangement joins TRBV5-4 to TRBJ2-4, with D maybe TRBD2 (6 bases). The germline V and J ends were trimmed by 3 bases and 10 bases, with 14 bases remaining between them. The CDR3 has 13 amino acids. Germline V CDR1 and CDR2: SGHNT, YYREEE (reference sequence). CDR3 in DNA: TGTGCCAGCAGCTCGCCGGGACTTATAATTCAGTACTTC. It translates to CASSSPGLIIQYF.

J is TRBJ2-3 and V is TRBV5-1; 7 bases align to TRBD1. The CDR3 runs to 16 residues. Germline V lookup: CDR1 SGHRS, CDR2 YFSETQ. Germline trimming cut 4 bases from V and 1 base from J; bases unmatched to any gene: 9. CDR3 in DNA: TGCGCCAGCAGCCCAGGGACAGATATTCGCACAGATACGCAGTATTTT. The encoded protein is CASSPGTDIRTDTQYF.

This clone has just one count. The chain links TRBV28 to TRBJ1-2; TRBD1 matches at 12 bases. Unmatched junction bases numbered 2, after V lost 6 bases and J lost 0 bases. The length of the CDR3 is 15 residues. CDR1 MDHEN and CDR2 SYDVKM come from the germline V gene. The CDR3 spells CASRGQGASNYGYTF. CDR3 bases: TGTGCCAGCAGGGGACAGGGGGCCTCTAACTATGGCTACACCTTC.

This clone was observed a single time. The chain carries TRBV28 and TRBJ1-2; D is unclear. V lost 7 bases and J 5 bases, leaving 14 bases between the germline ends. Germline loops: CDR1 MDHEN, CDR2 SYDVKM. The CDR3 has 13 residues. CDR3 in amino acids: CASIWPGSYGYTF. The CDR3 DNA follows: TGTGCCAGCATTTGGCCAGGAAGTTATGGCTACACCTTC.

This rearrangement joins TRBV7-9 to TRBJ2-7, with 7 positions matching TRBD2. The V segment lost 7 bases and the J segment 2 bases; nucleotides outside the gene matches: 11. CDR1 and CDR2 (germline): SEHNR, FQNEAQ (reference sequence). CDR3 length equals 15 residues. CDR3 nucleotide sequence: TGTGCCAGCACAGCGGGACGGGACTTCCCCTACGAGCAGTACTTC. Its protein is CASTAGRDFPYEQYF.

The chain uses TRBV6-1 and TRBJ1-3; D gene uncertain. Germline V gene sequence: CDR1 MNHNS, CDR2 SASEGT. CDR3 length: 12 residues. V lost 8 bases and J lost 4, with 9 bases in between. CDR3 DNA sequence: TGTGCCAGCCGAGATCCGGGAAACACCATATATTTT. It encodes CASRDPGNTIYF.

The rearrangement joins TRBV19 to TRBJ2-1, with D tentatively TRBD2 (6 bases). The germline V and J ends were trimmed by 9 bases and 2 bases, with 14 bases remaining between them. In germline, CDR1 is LNHDA, CDR2 SQIVND (reference sequence). The CDR3 covers 14 residues. The DNA for the CDR3 is TGTGCCAGCCGCCCCGGGACTGCCTACAATGAGCAGTTCTTC. Amino acid sequence: CASRPGTAYNEQFF. The variable domain in full, completed from reference TRBV19 and TRBJ2-1, reads DGGITQSPKYLFRKEGQNVTLSCEQNLNHDAMYWYRQDPGQGLRLIYYSQIVNDFQKGDIAEGYSVSREKKESFPLTVTSAQKNPTAFYLCASRPGTAYNEQFFGPGTRLTVL.

The V gene is TRBV27, the J gene TRBJ1-2; 9 positions match TRBD1. The CDR3 length is 16 residues. J was trimmed by 4 bases and V by 0 bases; bases with no gene match: 6. Germline CDR1 and CDR2: MNHEY and SMNVEV (reference sequence). The CDR3 protein is CASSLSPGTGTYGYTF. The CDR3 nucleotides are TGTGCCAGCAGTTTATCCCCCGGGACAGGGACCTATGGCTACACCTTC.